This T cell receptor (beta chain) was sequenced during a study of blood T cell repertoires in COVID-19. About the study: Nucleic acid was either cDNA or gDNA, and it came from T cells, B-cell-depleted T cells, or PBMCs.

Authors' processing steps: Amplification with reference gene primers provided the estimates of nucleated cell counts. The method was immunoSEQ multiplex PCR; TCRdb's version includes in-frame clones alone and lacks a portion of them. The V and J calls and clone size were taken over from that table, and D and trimming were inferred from the DNA. The sample yields 68,000 or so clones, 60% to 85% seen once. V was trimmed by 3 bases and J by 0 bases, leaving 3 bases between them. The germline V gene has CDR1 KGHDR and CDR2 SFDVKD. The CDR3 runs to 13 residues. The receptor's source is a human donor in a cohort sampled during active COVID-19. The sample taken for sequencing was peripheral blood. The genes are TRBV24-1 and TRBJ2-3; the D is unclear. CDR3 loop: CATSDGSTDTQYF. In nucleotides, the CDR3 is TGTGCCACCAGTGATGGCAGCACAGATACGCAGTATTTT.